This TCR beta chain comes out of a study of shared clonotypes between healthy human individuals. Germline-derived CDR1 and CDR2 are ENHRY and SYGVKD. The CDR3 covers 20 residues. The V gene end was trimmed by 3 bases and the J gene end by 3 bases; junction bases not matched to a gene: 16. As to this clone: Its antigen is not identified.

From CD4+ cells came CD45RA+ naive and CD45RA-negative memory subsets. General study points: Memory subsets generally showed smaller estimated richness than naive subsets did. Clonotypes shared by all four donors outscored non-shared clonotypes in generation probability. The sharing of 4.5% to 5.5% of naive CD4 clonotypes was seen across a handful of donors.

The repertoire was sequenced with immunoSEQ multiplex PCR; TCRdb's copy has only in-frame clones and lacks some. Of 2 million to 2.5 million clones in the sample, about 90% were seen once. The receptor was isolated from a man between 18 and 35 years old in good health. Some clones in this sample may be carry-over from other donors' samples. The V gene is TRBV10-3, the J gene TRBJ2-7; 14 bases fit TRBD2. Sequencing was done on a sample of naive CD4+ T cells from PBMCs. Noted subset: CD45RA+ positively selected. The CDR3 spells CAISDPPGLAGELSFYEQYF. The CDR3 coding sequence is TGTGCCATCAGTGATCCTCCGGGACTAGCGGGAGAACTTAGCTTCTACGAGCAGTACTTC.